This TCR beta chain was observed in a study of tumor-infiltrating lymphocytes in primary liver carcinoma. About the study: The tumors ranged from about 4.2 to 10 cm across and fell within stage T1-T3 N0M0. Whole-study results and caveats: Tumor-blood pairs (like tumor-adjacent pairs) overlapped less than tumor region pairs did.

With respect to this clonotype: Antigen: not known. The junction differs from germline at one of its ends, possibly a read error.

Co-extracted RNA and DNA came from roughly 20-30 mg of unsorted bulk tissue. Synthesis of TCR beta cDNA was carried out from around 500 ng total RNA with a constant-region primer. Nested multiplex PCR, run for three rounds with slightly modified ARM-PCR, yielded TCR beta libraries. Use of TRBV1-TRBV30 forward primers with a C-beta reverse primer characterized the first two PCR rounds, which lasted around 9 cycles each. TCRdb reprocessed the multiplex PCR reads with MiXCR, giving one entry per CDR3 protein. The sample gives approximately 40,000 distinct CDR3 sequences, roughly 69% of which show up once; roughly 15% is in the top ten. Germline V gene lookup returns CDR1 LGHNA and CDR2 YNFKEQ. The CDR3 is made up of 14 amino acids.

The V gene is TRBV4-2, the J gene TRBJ2-3, with 7 nucleotides matching TRBD2. The sequence was collected from a man aged 35 to 55 with primary liver carcinoma and hepatitis B virus infection. The sample was liver tumor tissue from sampling region 4. Subset meaning: tumor region T4, right-lateral pole. The CDR3 nucleotides read TGTGCCAGCGGCCAGGCGGGAGTAAAAGATACGCAGTATTTC. Protein sequence: CASGQAGVKDTQYF.